This T cell receptor (beta chain) was captured in a study of T cells in Graves' hyperthyroidism and ophthalmopathy (dated by TCRdb to the late 2010s). Concerning the study at large: Peripheral blood samples were taken at the time of initial diagnosis, prior to any treatment. Following sampling, methimazole starting at 30 mg daily was given to hyperthyroidism patients, and high-dose intravenous methylprednisolone was given to ophthalmopathy patients. To identify TCR V-J signatures that set the groups apart, the researchers used a discovery cohort of 100 patients, made up of roughly 45 with Graves' ophthalmopathy and some 58 with stable Graves' hyperthyroidism. The approximately 95 discovery patients were divided at random into training and test sets in a 7:3 ratio. TCR Vbeta CDR3 sequencing of roughly 140 peripheral blood samples (roughly 41 ophthalmopathy, roughly 72 hyperthyroidism and around 17 progressor patients) is reported in the paper. The study also compared thyroid tissue and blood T-cell repertoires from more than 5 Graves' hyperthyroidism patients. Prospective prediction of ophthalmopathy was tested in an independent validation cohort of some 20 hyperthyroidism patients and 15 to 17 patients who later progressed to ophthalmopathy. What the authors observed across the whole study: No statistical method was used to set the sample size in advance, and investigators knew the group allocation. In validation, progression to ophthalmopathy was predicted by the model with nearly 71% sensitivity and just over 72% specificity, a median of about 6.4 months before onset. A model built on a 13 V-J signature distinguished ophthalmopathy from stable hyperthyroidism, reaching roughly 88% sensitivity and around 81% specificity in cross-validation and 80%/75% in testing. Most expanded thyroid clonotypes (frequency above 0.001) were also detected in blood, a finding suggesting that blood repertoires may reflect thyroid immune responses.

Stable Graves' hyperthyroidism was defined as the absence of progression to ophthalmopathy over 18 months of follow-up. Hyperthyroidism patients were newly diagnosed, with disease duration under 2 months, and aged 18 to 65 years. The study excluded patients with uncontrolled infections, other autoimmune diseases, pregnancy or lactation. Clinical symptoms, serum thyroxine and TRAb, thyroid ultrasound, and orbital computed tomography formed the basis for the diagnoses. PBMCs were separated from roughly 10 ml of fresh peripheral blood using Ficoll-Paque density gradient centrifugation. Total RNA was extracted with Trizol reagent, and quality was checked on an Agilent 2100 Bioanalyzer. This clonotype was seen at least ten times. Its antigen has not been determined. The sample holds no much larger clone one base away, and base qualities are not on file. Amplification of TCR beta CDR3 regions was carried out from RNA transcripts. For the first round of RT-PCR on the TCR CDR3, the HTBI primer set was used together with the Qiagen OneStep RT-PCR kit. The libraries were constructed in a second round of multiplex PCR and then size-selected and purified. Sequencing of the libraries was done on an Illumina HiSeq2000 using paired-end 100 bp reads. The published analysis was carried out like this. Raw data were processed with SOAPnuke, discarding reads with adapters, uncalled bases, mean Phred below 15, or no exact constant-primer or identifier match. High-quality paired reads were merged with COPE v1.2.5, and unique nucleotide sequences were defined as clonotypes. MiTCR v1.1 was used to align clonotypes to the IMGT TRBV, TRBD and TRBJ reference segments. The analysis included only V-J combinations with a frequency above 0.0001, which together covered 99.2% of the repertoires. A TCS score was defined as the ratio of F50 (clonal expansion) to E x V (chaos), with BLOSUM62-based TCRdist applied between CDR3 peptides within each V-J. Welch's t-statistics and random forest reduced fewer than 550 V-J features to fewer than 15, which were used in a naive Bayes classifier (R e1071). TCRdb handled the public reads itself, with Q25 trimming in fastp and clone calling in MiXCR, and kept productive beta chains. For every CDR3 protein sequence, its rows merge into one entry that carries the most common genes and DNA. None of the V and J calls come from the authors' own analysis; TCRdb made them. The sample profile shows around 690,000 distinct CDR3 sequences; approximately 15% of them were found once. The ten largest clones take up about a sixth of the sample.

The cysteine opens and the phenylalanine closes a CDR3 of 14 amino acids. Here the CDR3 DNA is all that survives: 42 bases in frame from base 1. V gives up 2 bases and J gives up 9 bases, and the segment between their germline ends measures 14 bases. The germline V gene specifies SGHAT as CDR1 and FQNNGV as CDR2. The sequence is built from TRBV11-2 and TRBJ2-1; the D gene is possibly TRBD1, with 7 bases matching. Source material: blood. The sequence was collected from a man between 50 and 59 years old with Graves' hyperthyroidism. The nucleotides read TGTGCCAGCAGCTTAATCGGAGGGGGCAGTGAGCAGTTCTTC. It specifies CASSLIGGGSEQFF.